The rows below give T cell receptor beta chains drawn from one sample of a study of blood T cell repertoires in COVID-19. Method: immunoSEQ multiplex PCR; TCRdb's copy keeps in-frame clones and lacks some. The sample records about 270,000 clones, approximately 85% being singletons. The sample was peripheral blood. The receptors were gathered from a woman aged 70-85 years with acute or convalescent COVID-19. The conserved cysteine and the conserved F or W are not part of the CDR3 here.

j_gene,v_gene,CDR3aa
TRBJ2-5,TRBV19,ASSLGRKQETQY
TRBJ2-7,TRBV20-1,SASPIGGIGGEQY
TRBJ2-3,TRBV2,ASRGGTTGLSRTDTQY
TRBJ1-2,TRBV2,ASSDGVRYYGYT
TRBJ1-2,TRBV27,ASSLGQGKYGYT
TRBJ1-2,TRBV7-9,ASSSEYGQGGMDYGYT
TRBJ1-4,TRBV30,AWSVRGAGEKLF
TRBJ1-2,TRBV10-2,ASSDQGHDYGYT
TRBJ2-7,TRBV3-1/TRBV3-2,ASRGSGEYEQY
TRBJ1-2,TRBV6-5,ASSYGQSTTNYGYT
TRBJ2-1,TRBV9,ASSVAGGTYNEQF
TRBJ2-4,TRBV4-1,ASSQDRGLAKNIQY
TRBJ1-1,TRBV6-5,ASTPDPVGLEAF
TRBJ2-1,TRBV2,ASTDRARGNEQF
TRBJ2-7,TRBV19,ASRGSMGEQY
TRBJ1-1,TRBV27,ASSFLPQGAAF
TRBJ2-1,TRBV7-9,ASSFFANGRGQV
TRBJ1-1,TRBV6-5,AVLQGTEAF
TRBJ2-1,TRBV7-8,ASSLGTVNEQF
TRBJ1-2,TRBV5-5,ASSLGLPGFYGYT
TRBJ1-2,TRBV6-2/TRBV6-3,ASSQGQLANYGYT
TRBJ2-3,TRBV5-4,ASSRRVQGQTDTQY